Shown below are 5 T cell receptor beta chains from a single sample sequenced in a study of radiotherapy plus CTLA-4 blockade in lung cancer. Produced via immunoSEQ multiplex PCR; TCRdb's table is partial and in-frame only. The table records about 59,000 clones, around 68% of them present only once. The input for sequencing was peripheral blood, taken from a patient treated with radiotherapy plus ipilimumab. The receptors come from a human donor with non-small cell lung cancer whose response to radiotherapy plus ipilimumab could not be evaluated.

J is TRBJ1-2 and V is TRBV30; D ambiguous. Germline values: CDR1 GTSNPN, CDR2 SVGIG (reference sequence). V lost 2 bases and J 4 bases, leaving 17 bases between the germline ends. This CDR3 is built from 15 residues. The CDR3 loop reads CAWSIGPLLSYGYTF. The CDR3 DNA follows: TGTGCCTGGAGTATCGGTCCGCTTCTGAGCTATGGCTACACCTTC.

The chain employs TRBV28 and TRBJ2-1; 11 positions match TRBD2. CDR1 is MDHEN and CDR2 is SYDVKM in the germline V gene. This CDR3 is 18 amino acids long. The ends lost 3 bases at V and 0 bases at J; junction bases unmatched: 7. CDR3 sequence (DNA): TGTGCCAGCAGTTTTGGTCTAGCGGGGGGCTCCTCCTACAATGAGCAGTTCTTC. Amino acids: CASSFGLAGGSSYNEQFF.

This clone has just a few counts. The rearrangement uses TRBV5-4 and TRBJ2-6, with 10 bases identical to TRBD2. The germline V gene encodes CDR1 SGHNT and CDR2 YYREEE (reference sequence). The CDR3 length is 17 residues. After removal of 3 bases from V and 0 bases from J, the junction contained 3 bases not matched to a gene. The DNA for the CDR3 is TGTGCCAGCAGCTGGGGACTAGCGAGCTCTGGGGCCAACGTCCTGACTTTC. As protein: CASSWGLASSGANVLTF.

The chain couples TRBV29-1 to TRBJ2-7; D gene uncertain. Looked up from germline, CDR1 is SQVTM and CDR2 is ANQGSEA. The V and J ends lost 2 bases and 7 bases respectively, with 9 bases between them. This CDR3 region has 11 residues. The CDR3 DNA sequence: TGCAGCGTTGAAACTGGTCCGGAGCAGTACTTC. Its protein product is CSVETGPEQYF.

This clone was observed a handful of times. V gene TRBV5-1 combines with J gene TRBJ2-6; 7 positions agree with TRBD1. The trim removed 3 bases at V and 0 bases at J, leaving 9 bases unmatched. This CDR3 comprises 18 residues. Per the germline V gene, CDR1 is SGHRS and CDR2 is YFSETQ. For the CDR3, the DNA is TGCGCCAGCAGCTCGGACAGGTCCTATAGCTCTGGGGCCAACGTCCTGACTTTC. Its protein is CASSSDRSYSSGANVLTF.